This TCR beta chain was observed in a study of blood T cell repertoires in COVID-19. Overall study context: COVID-19 samples from acute and convalescent phases originated in the United States, Italy and Spain. Sample material is recorded as cDNA or gDNA derived from T cells, B-cell-depleted T cells, or PBMCs.

In the original processing: Amplification of reference gene primers was used by the study to estimate nucleated cell counts. Measured with immunoSEQ multiplex PCR; TCRdb has only the in-frame clones, and not every one. For V, J and clone size, that table is used; D and trimming come from the DNA. The data hold some 110,000 clones, with over 75% observed a single time. CDR3 length: 16 amino acids. V trimming: 4 bases; J trimming: 2 bases; junction bases outside the gene matches: 12. Germline V gives CDR1 SGHRS, CDR2 YFSETQ. On this clone: This specimen includes other DNA sequences encoding the same CDR3.

The sequence was collected from a middle-aged man with acute or convalescent COVID-19. The chain combines TRBV5-1 with TRBJ2-7; 7 positions agree with TRBD2. Sequencing was carried out using peripheral blood. CDR3 DNA sequence: TGCGCCAGCAGCCTAATGGGGGGGAGGGCTGCCTACGAGCAGTACTTC. It specifies CASSLMGGRAAYEQYF.